This is a list of T cell receptor beta chains from one sample in a study of T cells in Graves' hyperthyroidism and ophthalmopathy. TCRdb processed the multiplex PCR reads anew with MiXCR; each CDR3 protein has one entry. This table holds roughly 250,000 distinct CDR3 sequences, 20% to 25% found once. The material sequenced was blood. The receptors were sampled from a man aged 30 to 45 with Graves' ophthalmopathy. CDR3s include the opening cysteine and the closing phenylalanine or tryptophan.

v_call,cdr3_aa
TRBV9,CASSVVSASNTGELFF
TRBV5-1,CASSPDSTAYEQYF
TRBV5-1,CASSYGTPNQPQHF
TRBV7-2,CASSLGVAGEYNEQFF
TRBV20-1,CSAGGSGRRSEQYF
TRBV14,CASSPYDYARTGELFF
TRBV2,CASRSVHTGSSSYEQYF
TRBV5-1,CASRPGLASADTQYF
TRBV7-2,CARAMGLAGGELFF
TRBV7-9,CASAEISGTSGTGELFF
TRBV4-1,CASSQPTSGRYNEQFF
TRBV28,CASNTPTDTQYF
TRBV11-2,CASNGLKNEQFF
TRBV3-1,CASSPEFDRNTEAFF